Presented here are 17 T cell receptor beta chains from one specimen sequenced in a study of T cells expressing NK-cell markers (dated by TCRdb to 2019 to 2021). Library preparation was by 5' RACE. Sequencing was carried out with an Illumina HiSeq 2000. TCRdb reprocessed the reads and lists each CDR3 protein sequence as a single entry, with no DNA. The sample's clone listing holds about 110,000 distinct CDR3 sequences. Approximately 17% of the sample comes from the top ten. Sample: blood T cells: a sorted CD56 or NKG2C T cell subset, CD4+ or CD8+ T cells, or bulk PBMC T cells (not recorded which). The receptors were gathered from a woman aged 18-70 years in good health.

CDR3 loop: CSARGSLAGGNEQFF. The rearrangement uses TRBV20-1 and TRBJ2-1; TCRdb proposes TRBD1, but this gene call is untestable without DNA. The CDR3 is 15 residues long. From germline, CDR1 is DFQATT and CDR2 SNEGSKA (reference sequence).

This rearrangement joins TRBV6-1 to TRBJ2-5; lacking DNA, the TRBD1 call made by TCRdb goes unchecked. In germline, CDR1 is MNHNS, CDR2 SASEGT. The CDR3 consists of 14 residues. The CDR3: CASSPDSNQETQYF.

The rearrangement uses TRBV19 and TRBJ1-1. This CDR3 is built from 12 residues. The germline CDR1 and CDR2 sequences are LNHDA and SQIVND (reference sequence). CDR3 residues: CASSIGWAEAFF.

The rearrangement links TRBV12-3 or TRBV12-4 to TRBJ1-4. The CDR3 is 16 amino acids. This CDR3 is CASSHDFGSTREKLFF.

The CDR3 reads CASSPGQVEQFF. This chain uses TRBV12-3 or TRBV12-4 with TRBJ2-1; the TCRdb call, TRBD1, lacks DNA for checking. This CDR3 is 12 amino acids long.

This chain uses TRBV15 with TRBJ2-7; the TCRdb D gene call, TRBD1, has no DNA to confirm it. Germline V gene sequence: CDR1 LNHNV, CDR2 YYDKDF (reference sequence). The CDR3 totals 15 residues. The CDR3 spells CATSSPLTGAYEQYF.

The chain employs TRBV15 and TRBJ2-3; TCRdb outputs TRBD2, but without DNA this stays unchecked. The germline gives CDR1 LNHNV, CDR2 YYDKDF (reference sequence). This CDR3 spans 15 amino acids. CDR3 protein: CATSGTNDGTDTQYF.

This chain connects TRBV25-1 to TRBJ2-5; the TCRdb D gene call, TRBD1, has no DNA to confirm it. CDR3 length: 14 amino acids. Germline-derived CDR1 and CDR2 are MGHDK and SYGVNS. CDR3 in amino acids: CASSEGGQRGTQYF.

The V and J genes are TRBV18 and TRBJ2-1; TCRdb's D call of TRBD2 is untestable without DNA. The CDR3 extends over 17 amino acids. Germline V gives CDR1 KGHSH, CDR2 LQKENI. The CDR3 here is CASSPPGTSGRKNEQFF.

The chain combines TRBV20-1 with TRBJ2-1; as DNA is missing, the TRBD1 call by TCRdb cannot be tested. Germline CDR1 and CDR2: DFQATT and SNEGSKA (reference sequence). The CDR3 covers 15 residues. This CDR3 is CSARAPGFNYNEQFF.

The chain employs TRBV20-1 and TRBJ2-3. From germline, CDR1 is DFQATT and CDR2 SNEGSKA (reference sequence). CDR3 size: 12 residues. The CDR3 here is CSARGSTDTQYF.

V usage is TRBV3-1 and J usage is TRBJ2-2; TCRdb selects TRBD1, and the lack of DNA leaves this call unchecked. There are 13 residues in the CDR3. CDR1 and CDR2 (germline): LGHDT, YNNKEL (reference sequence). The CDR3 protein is CASGRSNTGELFF. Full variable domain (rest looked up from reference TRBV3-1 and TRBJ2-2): DTAVSQTPKYLVTQMGNDKSIKCEQNLGHDTMYWYKQDSKKFLKIMFSYNNKELIINETVPNRFSPKSPDKAHLNLHINSLELGDSAVYFCASGRSNTGELFFGEGSRLTVL.

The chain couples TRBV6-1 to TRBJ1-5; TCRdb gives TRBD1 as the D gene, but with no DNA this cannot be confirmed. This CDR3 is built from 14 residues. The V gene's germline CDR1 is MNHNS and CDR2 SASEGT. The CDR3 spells CASRETGYNQPQHF.

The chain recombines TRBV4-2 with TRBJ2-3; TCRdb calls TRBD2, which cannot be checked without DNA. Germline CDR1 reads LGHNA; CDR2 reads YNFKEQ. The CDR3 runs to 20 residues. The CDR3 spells CASSQEGPGLAGGGTDTQYF.

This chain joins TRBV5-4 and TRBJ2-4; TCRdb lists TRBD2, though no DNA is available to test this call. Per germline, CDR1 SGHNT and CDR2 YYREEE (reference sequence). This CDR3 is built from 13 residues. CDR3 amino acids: CASSPRGLGIQYF. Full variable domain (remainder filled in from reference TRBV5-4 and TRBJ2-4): ETGVTQSPTHLIKTRGQQVTLRCSSQSGHNTVSWYQQALGQGPQFIFQYYREEENGRGNFPPRFSGLQFPNYSSELNVNALELDDSALYLCASSPRGLGIQYFGAGTRLSVL.

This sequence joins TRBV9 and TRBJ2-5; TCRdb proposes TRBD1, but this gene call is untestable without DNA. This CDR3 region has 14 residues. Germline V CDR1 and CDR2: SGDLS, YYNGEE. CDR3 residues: CASSVQLGGETQYF.

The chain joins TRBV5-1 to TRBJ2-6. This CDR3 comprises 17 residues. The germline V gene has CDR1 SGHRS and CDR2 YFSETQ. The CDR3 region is CASSLASRISGANVLTF.